This is a list of T cell receptor beta chains from one sample in a study of OX40 agonist ivuxolimab in advanced cancers. Generated by immunoSEQ multiplex PCR, the TCRdb table keeps only in-frame clones and is missing some. The sample yields almost 35,000 clones, roughly four fifths seen once. Here the sequenced sample was CD4+ or CD8+ T cells sorted from blood, taken in a trial of the OX40 agonist ivuxolimab. The receptors shown here come from an adult with an advanced solid tumor such as melanoma, head and neck, liver or kidney cancer. The CDR3 runs from the conserved cysteine through the conserved F or W. Each record gives: V gene, clone size, D gene, J gene, CDR3 DNA, CDR3 protein. A D gene is named only where the DNA matches it firmly. Clone size appears in some rows only: once, few, many, or a class for an expanded clone.

v_gene: TRBV27; abundance: -; d_gene: -; j_gene: TRBJ1-5; CDR3nt: TGTGCCAGCAGTCCCCTCCAGTGGAGCCAGCCCCAGCATTTT; CDR3aa: CASSPLQWSQPQHF
v_gene: TRBV2; abundance: -; d_gene: -; j_gene: TRBJ1-1; CDR3nt: TGTGCCAGCAGTGAAGCGGCTCGAAACACTGAAGCTTTCTTT; CDR3aa: CASSEAARNTEAFF
v_gene: TRBV29-1; abundance: -; d_gene: -; j_gene: TRBJ1-6; CDR3nt: TGCAGCGTTGTTGAGACAAATAATTCACCCCTCCACTTT; CDR3aa: CSVVETNNSPLHF
v_gene: TRBV15; abundance: -; d_gene: -; j_gene: TRBJ1-3; CDR3nt: TGTGCCACCAGCAGAGCTCGCTTCTCTGGAAACACCATATATTTT; CDR3aa: CATSRARFSGNTIYF
v_gene: TRBV7-7; abundance: -; d_gene: -; j_gene: TRBJ2-1; CDR3nt: TGTGCCAGCAGCCCTAATTGGGACTACAATGAGCAGTTCTTC; CDR3aa: CASSPNWDYNEQFF
v_gene: TRBV19; abundance: -; d_gene: TRBD2; j_gene: TRBJ2-3; CDR3nt: TGTGCCAGTAGTGTCGGACTAGCGCGGACAACAGATACGCAGTATTTT; CDR3aa: CASSVGLARTTDTQYF
v_gene: TRBV27; abundance: -; d_gene: TRBD1; j_gene: TRBJ2-2; CDR3nt: TGTGCCAGCAGTAAGCTCCCGGGACAGAAGAACACCGGGGAGCTGTTTTTT; CDR3aa: CASSKLPGQKNTGELFF
v_gene: TRBV6-1; abundance: -; d_gene: TRBD1; j_gene: TRBJ2-2; CDR3nt: TGTGCCAGCACAATTGGACAGGGGATGGCCGGGGAGCTGTTTTTT; CDR3aa: CASTIGQGMAGELFF
v_gene: TRBV6-1; abundance: -; d_gene: -; j_gene: TRBJ1-2; CDR3nt: TGTGCCAGCAGTTTCAGGGAGGCAGACTATGGCTACACCTTC; CDR3aa: CASSFREADYGYTF
v_gene: TRBV9; abundance: -; d_gene: TRBD1; j_gene: TRBJ1-1; CDR3nt: TGTGCCAGCAGCGTAGGACAGGGAGGGGTAAACACTGAAGCTTTCTTT; CDR3aa: CASSVGQGGVNTEAFF
v_gene: TRBV1; abundance: -; d_gene: -; j_gene: TRBJ2-3; CDR3nt: TGCACCAGCAGCCTCGGACAGGCCACAGATACGCAGTATTTT; CDR3aa: CTSSLGQATDTQYF
v_gene: TRBV7-9; abundance: -; d_gene: -; j_gene: TRBJ1-1; CDR3nt: TGTGCCAGCAGCTCCTGGGAAGTATGGACTGAAGCTTTCTTT; CDR3aa: CASSSWEVWTEAFF
v_gene: TRBV10-3; abundance: few; d_gene: TRBD1; j_gene: TRBJ2-7; CDR3nt: TGTGCCACCCGGACAGGGGGCTACGAGCAGTACTTC; CDR3aa: CATRTGGYEQYF
v_gene: TRBV7-2; abundance: -; d_gene: -; j_gene: TRBJ1-5; CDR3nt: TGTGCCAGCAGCCTTACCGGGCAGGGGAGCAATCAGCCCCAGCATTTT; CDR3aa: CASSLTGQGSNQPQHF
v_gene: TRBV5-1; abundance: once; d_gene: -; j_gene: TRBJ1-1; CDR3nt: TGCGCCAGCAGCTTAAGGGGTATGAACACTGAAGCTTTCTTT; CDR3aa: CASSLRGMNTEAFF
v_gene: TRBV2; abundance: -; d_gene: -; j_gene: TRBJ1-1; CDR3nt: TGTGCCAGCGGGTTAGGACAGATGAACACTGAAGCTTTCTTT; CDR3aa: CASGLGQMNTEAFF
v_gene: TRBV18; abundance: -; d_gene: TRBD1; j_gene: TRBJ1-1; CDR3nt: TGTGCCAGCTCACCGTCCGGGACAGGGGGCTGGGTCACTGAAGCTTTCTTT; CDR3aa: CASSPSGTGGWVTEAFF
v_gene: TRBV10-2; abundance: -; d_gene: -; j_gene: TRBJ1-2; CDR3nt: TGCGCCAGCAGTGTTCAACAAAACTATGGCTACACCTTC; CDR3aa: CASSVQQNYGYTF
v_gene: TRBV7-6; abundance: -; d_gene: -; j_gene: TRBJ2-5; CDR3nt: TGTGCCAGCAGCGAATACCAAGAGACCCAGTACTTC; CDR3aa: CASSEYQETQYF
v_gene: TRBV5-1; abundance: -; d_gene: TRBD1; j_gene: TRBJ2-2; CDR3nt: TGCGCCAGCAGCTTTCAGGGGGACACCGGGGAGCTGTTTTTT; CDR3aa: CASSFQGDTGELFF
v_gene: TRBV5-1; abundance: -; d_gene: -; j_gene: TRBJ2-7; CDR3nt: TGCGCCAGCAGTCCCGGGACAAAGAACTACGAGCAGTACTTC; CDR3aa: CASSPGTKNYEQYF
v_gene: TRBV7-9; abundance: -; d_gene: TRBD1; j_gene: TRBJ1-2; CDR3nt: TGTGCCAGCAGCCCTCCGGACAGGGGATATGGCTACACCTTC; CDR3aa: CASSPPDRGYGYTF
v_gene: TRBV29-1; abundance: once; d_gene: -; j_gene: TRBJ1-1; CDR3nt: TGCAGCGCATTGTATCGTTTTGGGGCTGAAGCTTTCTTT; CDR3aa: CSALYRFGAEAFF
v_gene: TRBV2; abundance: -; d_gene: -; j_gene: TRBJ2-7; CDR3nt: TGTGCCAGCAGTGAATTCCGGACTTCCTCCTACGAGCAGTACTTC; CDR3aa: CASSEFRTSSYEQYF
v_gene: TRBV29-1; abundance: -; d_gene: -; j_gene: TRBJ1-5; CDR3nt: TGCAGCGTCGGAGGGGACCGGACAAGGCCCCAGCATTTT; CDR3aa: CSVGGDRTRPQHF
v_gene: TRBV6-1; abundance: once; d_gene: -; j_gene: TRBJ1-4; CDR3nt: TGTGCCAGCAGTTTGGTTGCAACTAATGAAAAACTGTTTTTT; CDR3aa: CASSLVATNEKLFF
v_gene: TRBV4-1; abundance: -; d_gene: TRBD1; j_gene: TRBJ1-5; CDR3nt: TGCGCCAGCAGCCACGGACCGGGACAGGACAATCAGCCCCAGCATTTT; CDR3aa: CASSHGPGQDNQPQHF